This T cell receptor (beta chain) was found in a study of cytomegalovirus exposure and HLA in healthy donors. Note on this clone: Its antigen remains unknown.

It was with 60 Vbeta and 13 Jbeta primers that the PCR ran. Some clones are missing from TCRdb's copy, which holds only in-frame ones; the method was immunoSEQ multiplex PCR. This table lists over 30,000 clones. Study-level findings and limits: It was only CMV serostatus that was available as immune exposure information. According to an earlier analysis, most TCR beta V segments yielded productive rearrangements about 90% or about 30% of the time. It was approximately 150 TCR beta chains that were listed as cytomegalovirus-associated.

This clonotype originated in a woman between 40 and 50 years old in good health and CMV-seropositive. Material for sequencing was PBMCs.

The CDR3 DNA sequence: TGTGCTAGTGGTCGGACTAGCGGGAGCTGGGATGAGCAGTTCTTC. Its protein is CASGRTSGSWDEQFF. The chain carries TRBV12-5 and TRBJ2-1; TRBD2 aligns across 13 bases. CDR3 length: 15 amino acids. V shed 5 bases and J 8 bases; nucleotides not matched to a gene: 6. Germline V gene data show CDR1 as LGHNT and CDR2 as FRNRAP.